This T cell receptor beta chain was identified in a study of cytotoxic CD8 clonotypes in ibrutinib-treated CLL. The assay was immunoSEQ multiplex PCR, and TCRdb's table has in-frame clones only and misses some. The data show just over 65,000 clones, about 64% seen once. For this clone: The antigen is unknown.

V lost 5 bases and J 7 bases, leaving 18 bases between the germline ends. Germline loops: CDR1 LNHDA, CDR2 SQIVND (reference sequence). This CDR3 contains 15 residues. Points from the study as a whole: At progression, clonality fell back toward baseline after rising at ibrutinib response. T-cell clonality at baseline went above that of age-matched healthy donors and rose and fell with circulating CD8+ T-cell counts.

Library input was 1.5 to 2 micrograms of DNA from cryopreserved PBMCs. The source is a human donor with chronic lymphocytic leukemia. The genes are TRBV19 and TRBJ1-5; no definite D call. Sequenced material: PBMCs, taken after 12 months of ibrutinib treatment. The CDR3 DNA reads as TGTGCCAGTAGTGCCCCGGGCGGCACCCGGCAGCCCCAGCATTTT. Translation gives CASSAPGGTRQPQHF.